This T cell receptor (beta chain) was identified during a study of shared clonotypes between healthy human individuals. Profiling relied on immunoSEQ multiplex PCR, and the TCRdb table lists in-frame clones only, not all of them. The sample carries 2 million to 2.5 million clones, 80% to 95% recorded once. The sequence was obtained from a man aged 18 to 30 in good health. Some clones in this sample may be carry-over from other donors' samples. Material: naive CD4+ T cells from PBMCs. Sample subset: CD45RA+ positively selected.

The CDR3 here is CASSVEGSTGNTIYF. CDR3 DNA: TGTGCCAGCAGCGTAGAAGGGTCGACAGGGAACACCATATATTTT. The genes are TRBV9 and TRBJ1-3; 7 bases are a match to TRBD1. With V trimmed by 0 bases and J by 7 bases, 7 bases remained unmatched. The germline V gene encodes CDR1 SGDLS and CDR2 YYNGEE. CDR3 length: 15 amino acids.